This T cell receptor (beta chain) is from a study of blood T cells in healthy people across ages. This clonotype was counted between two and nine times. Sample-barcoded 5' priming and a J-beta primer mix drove a second PCR of about 6 to 12 cycles. TCRdb reprocessed the 5' RACE reads via MiXCR and lists one record per CDR3 protein. Among over a million distinct CDR3 sequences listed, around 40% were seen once. Sequenced input: blood. The receptor was derived from a woman aged 18-30 years in good health.

The CDR3 bases are TGTGCCAGCAGCAAGGACGTATTATGGATCTCTGGGGCCAACGTCCTGACTTTC. Translation gives CASSKDVLWISGANVLTF. V gene TRBV14 combines with J gene TRBJ2-6; no definite D call. Germline V gene lookup returns CDR1 SGHDN and CDR2 FVKESK. The length of the CDR3 is 18 residues. The V gene lost 5 bases and the J gene lost 0 bases, with 17 bases spanning the gap.